Following are 9 T cell receptor beta chains from one sample sequenced in a study of a mutant IDH1 vaccine in newly diagnosed glioma. Data came from immunoSEQ multiplex PCR; TCRdb stores just in-frame clones and leaves some out. There are 35,000 to 50,000 clones in the sample; around 93% occur only once, and less than 5% lies in the top ten. No antigen has been identified for these receptors. Time point meaning: week 23, last vaccination. Topical imiquimod was applied with each vaccine dose, which held 300 ug of mutant IDH1 20-mer peptide. The sequenced sample was PBMCs, obtained from a glioma patient whose treatment included an IDH1 peptide vaccine. These receptors all come from a man between 50 and 59 years old with glioma.

The chain combines TRBV7-3 with TRBJ2-2; no firm D call. Germline loops: CDR1 SGHTA, CDR2 FQGTGA. Trimming removed 10 bases from V and 5 bases from J, with 5 bases in between. This CDR3 region has 10 residues. The CDR3 coding sequence is TGTGCCACCTGTACCGGGGAGCTGTTTTTT. The encoded protein is CATCTGELFF. Drawing the rest from reference TRBV7-3 and TRBJ2-2, the complete variable domain is GAGVSQTPSNKVTEKGKYVELRCDPISGHTALYWYRQSLGQGPEFLIYFQGTGAADDSGLPNDRFFAVRPEGSVSTLKIQRTERGDSAVYLCATCTGELFFGEGSRLTVL.

The J gene is TRBJ2-7, the V gene TRBV27, with 8 bases lining up with TRBD1. Losses at the gene ends were 5 bases for V and 1 base for J; bases not matched to a gene: 4. Per germline, CDR1 MNHEY and CDR2 SMNVEV (reference sequence). This CDR3 spans 14 amino acids. CDR3 protein: CASSKWDRSYEQYF. In DNA form, the CDR3 reads TGTGCCAGCAGTAAGTGGGACAGGTCCTACGAGCAGTACTTC.

V and J are TRBV18 and TRBJ2-3; D gene uncertain. With 5 bases removed from V and 2 bases from J, the gap between germline ends came to 20 bases. Germline CDR1 and CDR2: KGHSH and LQKENI. This CDR3 has 17 residues. The DNA of the CDR3 is TGTGCCAGCTCATCACTTGCTGGCGGCATCTTCACAGATACGCAGTATTTT. The encoded protein is CASSSLAGGIFTDTQYF.

This chain links TRBV27 with TRBJ1-5; D is unresolved. Germline CDR1 is MNHEY and CDR2 is SMNVEV (reference sequence). The V end lost 3 bases, the J end lost 4 bases, and 10 bases lay between the germline ends. CDR3 size: 14 residues. Here the CDR3 reads CASSFRSQNQPQHF. CDR3 in DNA: TGTGCCAGCAGTTTTAGGAGCCAAAATCAGCCCCAGCATTTT.

The CDR3 is CASRPGQPQHNEQFF. CDR3 in DNA: TGCGCCAGCAGACCGGGACAGCCGCAGCACAATGAGCAGTTCTTC. J is TRBJ2-1 and V is TRBV5-1; 7 bases map to TRBD1. Germline V gene lookup returns CDR1 SGHRS and CDR2 YFSETQ. The CDR3 totals 15 residues. Trimming took 5 bases from V and 5 from J; bases not matched to a gene: 10. The full variable domain, completed using reference TRBV5-1 and TRBJ2-1, is KAGVTQTPRYLIKTRGQQVTLSCSPISGHRSVSWYQQTPGQGLQFLFEYFSETQRNKGNFPGRFSGRQFSNSRSEMNVSTLELGDSALYLCASRPGQPQHNEQFFGPGTRLTVL.

The rearrangement joins TRBV30 to TRBJ1-4; D is uncertain. The CDR3 loop spans 16 amino acids. The germline V gene encodes CDR1 GTSNPN and CDR2 SVGIG (reference sequence). Trimming took 2 bases from V and 0 from J, leaving 13 bases between them. CDR3 DNA: TGTGCCTGGAGTTTAGGGTGGAGGGCAACTAATGAAAAACTGTTTTTT. Protein product: CAWSLGWRATNEKLFF. Full variable domain (missing parts from reference TRBV30 and TRBJ1-4): SQTIHQWPATLVQPVGSPLSLECTVEGTSNPNLYWYRQAAGRGLQLLFYSVGIGQISSEVPQNLSASRPQDRQFILSSKKLLLSDSGFYLCAWSLGWRATNEKLFFGSGTQLSVL.

The CDR3 coding sequence is TGTGCCAGCCATTCCTCGGGGAATCAGCCCCAGCATTTT. It encodes CASHSSGNQPQHF. The chain employs TRBV6-1 and TRBJ1-5; D ambiguous. Germline V gene sequence: CDR1 MNHNS, CDR2 SASEGT. V shed 8 bases and J shed 4 bases, with 12 bases lying between them. The CDR3 is 13 amino acids.

The chain combines TRBV6-6 with TRBJ2-3, with 8 bases identical to TRBD2. The germline V gene encodes CDR1 MNHNY and CDR2 SVGAGI (reference sequence). Trimming at V came to 3 bases and at J to 10 bases, leaving 3 bases not matched to a gene. The CDR3 covers 12 residues. The CDR3 bases are TGTGCCAGCAGTTATGGGCGGGAGGCGCAGTATTTT. Translated, it gives CASSYGREAQYF.

The chain couples TRBV27 to TRBJ1-3, with TRBD1 as a possible D gene (5 bases). V was trimmed by 3 bases and J by 2 bases, leaving 8 bases between them. This CDR3 is built from 14 residues. CDR1 is MNHEY and CDR2 is SMNVEV in the germline V gene (reference sequence). The DNA of the CDR3 is TGTGCCAGCAGTTTGGGCAGGGCTGGAAACACCATATATTTT. This encodes CASSLGRAGNTIYF.